This passage covers 10 T cell receptor beta chains from one sample sequenced in a study of cytomegalovirus exposure and HLA in healthy donors. Primers for the PCR totalled 60 Vbeta and 13 Jbeta. Profiled with immunoSEQ multiplex PCR; TCRdb holds only in-frame clones, not every one. The repertoire holds 150,000 to 200,000 clones, with approximately 80% as singletons. The sequenced sample consisted of PBMCs. These receptors all come from a man between 45 and 60 years old in good health and CMV-seropositive.

The J gene is TRBJ1-3, the V gene TRBV6-6; the match to TRBD1 covers 7 bases. This CDR3 contains 13 residues. V was pared by 5 bases and J by 2 bases, with 0 bases of the junction left unmatched. Germline CDR1 and CDR2: MNHNY and SVGAGI (reference sequence). Written as DNA, the CDR3 is TGTGCCAGCAGTCAGGGGGCTGGAAACACCATATATTTT. Its translation is CASSQGAGNTIYF.

In this sample, this clone turned up once. J is TRBJ2-2 and V is TRBV5-4; 7 bases are shared with TRBD1. The CDR3 extends over 16 amino acids. V lost 3 bases to trimming and J lost 0 bases; unmatched junction nucleotides: 5. CDR1 SGHNT and CDR2 YYREEE come from the germline V gene (reference sequence). For the CDR3, the DNA is TGTGCCAGCAGCTCACTGGGACAGTCGAACACCGGGGAGCTGTTTTTT. Its translation is CASSSLGQSNTGELFF.

This clone has more than one count but fewer than ten. This sequence joins TRBV29-1 and TRBJ1-1; possible D gene TRBD1, 6 bases. Trimming stripped 4 bases from V and 3 bases from J, with 24 bases between. In germline, CDR1 is SQVTM, CDR2 ANQGSEA. The CDR3 spans 17 residues. The CDR3 DNA is TGCAGCGTTGTAGGCCCCCAAGTTAACAGGGTGGACACTGAAGCTTTCTTT. Amino acid sequence: CSVVGPQVNRVDTEAFF.

The chain links TRBV6-6 to TRBJ2-7, with D tentatively TRBD2 (5 bases). The DNA end favors TRBJ2-1, so the J call may be wrong. This CDR3 comprises 12 residues. CDR1 is MNHNY, CDR2 SVGAGI, per germline (reference sequence). This chain's CDR3 is CASSAVWEEQFF. In nucleotides, the CDR3 is TGTGCCAGCAGTGCAGTATGGGAGGAGCAGTTCTTC.

The chain uses TRBV7-2 and TRBJ2-5; 10 bases are shared with TRBD2. The germline V gene encodes CDR1 SGHTA and CDR2 FQGNSA. The CDR3 has 14 residues. Losses at the gene ends were 4 bases for V and 5 bases for J; bases not matched to a gene: 4. Here the CDR3 reads CASSSSGRAETQYF. For the CDR3, the DNA is TGTGCCAGCAGCTCCAGCGGGAGGGCGGAGACCCAGTACTTC.

V is TRBV4-1 and J is TRBJ1-4; TRBD1 agrees at 7 bases. The CDR3 consists of 15 residues. Germline-derived CDR1 and CDR2 are MGHRA and YSYEKL. V shed 3 bases, J shed 5 bases, and the junction held 6 bases outside the gene matches. CDR3 bases: TGCGCCAGCAGCCAGGGACAGATATCCAATGAAAAACTGTTTTTT. This codes for CASSQGQISNEKLFF.

As DNA, the CDR3 is TGTGCCAGCAGCGCCCTTCCTAGCTCTGAAGCTTTCTTT. It codes for CASSALPSSEAFF. The chain recombines TRBV9 with TRBJ1-1; no firm D call. V lost 3 bases to trimming and J lost 6 bases, with 12 bases between them. The germline V gene encodes CDR1 SGDLS and CDR2 YYNGEE. There are 13 residues in the CDR3.

This clone appeared a few times. The chain recombines TRBV5-4 with TRBJ2-2; D is possibly TRBD2 (6 bases). Trimming took off 3 bases at V and 4 bases at J, with 16 bases between the two ends. The CDR3 totals 16 residues. CDR1 SGHNT and CDR2 YYREEE come from the germline V gene (reference sequence). The CDR3 DNA is TGTGCCAGCAGCTCTTTTAGCAGGCGGGGCACCGGGGAGCTGTTTTTT. As protein: CASSSFSRRGTGELFF.

The chain joins TRBV10-3 to TRBJ1-1; 7 nucleotides line up with TRBD1. The germline gives CDR1 ENHRY, CDR2 SYGVKD. The CDR3 has 13 amino acids. V lost 4 bases to trimming and J lost 9 bases; unmatched junction nucleotides: 8. CDR3 DNA sequence: TGTGCCATCAGTGGGGGGACAGCTAAGAAAGCTTTCTTT. Encoded protein: CAISGGTAKKAFF.

The J gene is TRBJ1-5, the V gene TRBV18; no clear D gene. The length of the CDR3 is 13 residues. V dropped 4 bases and J dropped 4 bases, with 8 bases sitting between them. Looked up from germline, CDR1 is KGHSH and CDR2 is LQKENI. CDR3: CASSRDSNQPQHF. The CDR3 coding sequence is TGTGCCAGCTCACGTGACTCAAATCAGCCCCAGCATTTT.